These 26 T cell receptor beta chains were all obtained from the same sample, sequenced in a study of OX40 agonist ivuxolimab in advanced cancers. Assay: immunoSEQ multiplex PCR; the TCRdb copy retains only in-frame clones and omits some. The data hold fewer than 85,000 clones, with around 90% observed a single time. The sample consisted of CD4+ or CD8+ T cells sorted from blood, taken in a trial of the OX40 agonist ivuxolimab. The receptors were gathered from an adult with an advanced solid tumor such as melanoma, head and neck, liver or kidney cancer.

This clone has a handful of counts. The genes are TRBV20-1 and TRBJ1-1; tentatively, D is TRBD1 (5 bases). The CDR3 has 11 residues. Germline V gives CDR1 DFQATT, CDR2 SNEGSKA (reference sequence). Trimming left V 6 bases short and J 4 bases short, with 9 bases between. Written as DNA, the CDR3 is TGCAGTGCCAGGGAGAGCACTGAAGCTTTCTTT. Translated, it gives CSARESTEAFF.

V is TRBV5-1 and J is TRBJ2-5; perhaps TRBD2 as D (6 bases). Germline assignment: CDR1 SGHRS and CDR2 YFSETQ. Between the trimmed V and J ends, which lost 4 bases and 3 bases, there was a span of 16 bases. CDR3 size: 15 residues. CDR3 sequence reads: CASSPPGLEKETQYF. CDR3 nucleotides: TGCGCCAGCAGCCCGCCGGGACTGGAAAAAGAGACCCAGTACTTC.

The CDR3 spells CASSAWADRNRVLTF. The CDR3 DNA sequence: TGCGCCAGCAGCGCCTGGGCGGACAGGAACCGCGTCCTGACTTTC. The chain recombines TRBV5-1 with TRBJ2-6; 7 bases agree with TRBD1. The CDR3 extends over 15 amino acids. The junction had 13 bases not matched to a gene; V was cut back by 4 bases and J by 12 bases. The germline gives CDR1 SGHRS, CDR2 YFSETQ.

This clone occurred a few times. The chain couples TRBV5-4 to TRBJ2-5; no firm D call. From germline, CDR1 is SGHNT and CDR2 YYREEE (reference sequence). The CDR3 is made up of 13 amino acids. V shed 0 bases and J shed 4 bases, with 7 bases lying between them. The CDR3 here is CASSLGIIETQYF. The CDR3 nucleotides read TGTGCCAGCAGCTTGGGTATTATAGAGACCCAGTACTTC.

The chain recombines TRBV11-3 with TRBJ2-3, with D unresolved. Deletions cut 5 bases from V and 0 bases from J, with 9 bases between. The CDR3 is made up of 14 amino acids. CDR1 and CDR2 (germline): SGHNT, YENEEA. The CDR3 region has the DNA TGTGCCAGCAGCCCCCGGCCGAGCACAGATACGCAGTATTTT. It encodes CASSPRPSTDTQYF.

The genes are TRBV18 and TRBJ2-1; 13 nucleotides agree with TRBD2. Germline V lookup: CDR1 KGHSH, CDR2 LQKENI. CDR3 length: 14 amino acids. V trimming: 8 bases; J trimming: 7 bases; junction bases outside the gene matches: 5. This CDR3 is CASPGTSGINEQFF. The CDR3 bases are TGTGCCAGCCCAGGGACTAGCGGGATTAATGAGCAGTTCTTC.

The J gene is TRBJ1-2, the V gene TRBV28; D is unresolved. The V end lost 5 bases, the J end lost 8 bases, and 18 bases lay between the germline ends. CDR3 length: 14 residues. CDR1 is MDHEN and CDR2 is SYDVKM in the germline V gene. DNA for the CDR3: TGTGCCAGCAGTCCACTCGGGAGACAAGGCGGCTACACCTTC. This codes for CASSPLGRQGGYTF.

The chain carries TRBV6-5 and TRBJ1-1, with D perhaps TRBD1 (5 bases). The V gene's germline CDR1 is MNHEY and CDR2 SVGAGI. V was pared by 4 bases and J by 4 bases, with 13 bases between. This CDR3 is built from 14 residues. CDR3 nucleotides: TGTGCCAGCAGTTGGGGGTATAGGAGCACTGAAGCTTTCTTT. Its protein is CASSWGYRSTEAFF.

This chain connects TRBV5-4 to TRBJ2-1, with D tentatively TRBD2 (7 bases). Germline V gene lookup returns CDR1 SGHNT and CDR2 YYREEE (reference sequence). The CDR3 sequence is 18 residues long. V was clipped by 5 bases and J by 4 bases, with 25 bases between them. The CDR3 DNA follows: TGTGCCAGCAGTACCCCCGGGGGCGGGAGACGGTGGTACAATGAGCAGTTCTTC. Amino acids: CASSTPGGGRRWYNEQFF.

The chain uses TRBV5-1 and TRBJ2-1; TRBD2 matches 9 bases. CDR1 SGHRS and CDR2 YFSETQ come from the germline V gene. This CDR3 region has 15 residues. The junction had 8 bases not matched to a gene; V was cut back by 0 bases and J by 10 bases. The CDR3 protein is CASSLGAGGGLEQFF. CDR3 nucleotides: TGCGCCAGCAGCTTGGGGGCGGGAGGGGGATTAGAGCAGTTCTTC.

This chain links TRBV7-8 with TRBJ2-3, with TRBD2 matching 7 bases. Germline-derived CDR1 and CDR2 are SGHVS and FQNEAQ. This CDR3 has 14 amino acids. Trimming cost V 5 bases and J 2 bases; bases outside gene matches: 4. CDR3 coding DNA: TGTGCCAGCAGCCCCCGGGGGGACACAGATACGCAGTATTTT. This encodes CASSPRGDTDTQYF.

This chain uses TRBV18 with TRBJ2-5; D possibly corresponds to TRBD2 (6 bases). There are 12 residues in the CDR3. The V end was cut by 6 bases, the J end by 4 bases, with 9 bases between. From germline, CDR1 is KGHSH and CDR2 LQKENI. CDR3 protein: CASSQGGETQYF. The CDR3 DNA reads TGTGCCAGCTCCCAGGGAGGAGAGACCCAGTACTTC. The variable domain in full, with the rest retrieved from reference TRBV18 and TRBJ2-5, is NAGVMQNPRHLVRRRGQEARLRCSPMKGHSHVYWYRQLPEEGLKFMVYLQKENIIDESGMPKERFSAEFPKEGPSILRIQQVVRGDSAAYFCASSQGGETQYFGPGTRLLVL.

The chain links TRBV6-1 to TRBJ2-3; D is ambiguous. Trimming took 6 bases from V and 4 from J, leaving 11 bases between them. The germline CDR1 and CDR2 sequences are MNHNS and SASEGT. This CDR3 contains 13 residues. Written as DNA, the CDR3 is TGTGCCAGCAGGCTAACTGGAGCAGATACGCAGTATTTT. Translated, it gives CASRLTGADTQYF.

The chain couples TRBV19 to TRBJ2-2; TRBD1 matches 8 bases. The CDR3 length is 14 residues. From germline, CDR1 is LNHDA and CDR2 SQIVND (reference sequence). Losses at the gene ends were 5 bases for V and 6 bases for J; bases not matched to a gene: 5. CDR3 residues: CASSAWTGPGELFF. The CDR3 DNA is TGTGCCAGTAGTGCGTGGACAGGGCCCGGGGAGCTGTTTTTT.

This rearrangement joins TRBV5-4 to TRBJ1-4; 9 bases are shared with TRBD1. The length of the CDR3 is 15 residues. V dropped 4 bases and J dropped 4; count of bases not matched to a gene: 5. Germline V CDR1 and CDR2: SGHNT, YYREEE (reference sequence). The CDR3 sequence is CASSPGQGLNEKLFF. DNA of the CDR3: TGTGCCAGCAGCCCCGGACAGGGGCTTAATGAAAAACTGTTTTTT.

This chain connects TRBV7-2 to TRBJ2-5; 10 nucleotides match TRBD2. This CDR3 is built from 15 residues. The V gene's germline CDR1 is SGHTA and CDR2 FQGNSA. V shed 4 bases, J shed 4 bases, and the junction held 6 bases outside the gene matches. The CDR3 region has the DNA TGTGCCAGCAGCTCCTGGGCTAGCGGGGGAGAGACCCAGTACTTC. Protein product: CASSSWASGGETQYF.

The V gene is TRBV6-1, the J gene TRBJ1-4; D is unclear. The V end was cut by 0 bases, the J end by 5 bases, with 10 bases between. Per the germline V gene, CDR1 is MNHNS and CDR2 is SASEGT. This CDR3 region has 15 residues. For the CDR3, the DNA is TGTGCCAGCAGTGAAGCAGGGAACTGGAATGAAAAACTGTTTTTT. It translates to CASSEAGNWNEKLFF.

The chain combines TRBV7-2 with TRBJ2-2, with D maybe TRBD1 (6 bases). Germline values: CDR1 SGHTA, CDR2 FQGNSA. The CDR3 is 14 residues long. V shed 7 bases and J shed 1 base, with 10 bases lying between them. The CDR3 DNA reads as TGTGCCAGCATGAAGGACAGGAACACCGGGGAGCTGTTTTTT. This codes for CASMKDRNTGELFF.

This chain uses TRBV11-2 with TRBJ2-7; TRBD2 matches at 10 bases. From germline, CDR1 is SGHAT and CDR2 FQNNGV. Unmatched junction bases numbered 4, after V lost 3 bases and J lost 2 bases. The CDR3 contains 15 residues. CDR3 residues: CASSFAAGGAYEQYF. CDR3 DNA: TGTGCCAGCAGCTTTGCAGCGGGGGGGGCCTACGAGCAGTACTTC.

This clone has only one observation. The CDR3 nucleotides read TGTGCCAGCAGTGGGGACAGGGGGCGTGAAAACATTCAGTACTTC. Encoded protein: CASSGDRGRENIQYF. This chain uses TRBV28 with TRBJ2-4, with 12 bases identical to TRBD1. The CDR3 is 15 amino acids. The V segment lost 5 bases and the J segment 5 bases; nucleotides outside the gene matches: 4. CDR1 is MDHEN and CDR2 is SYDVKM in the germline V gene.

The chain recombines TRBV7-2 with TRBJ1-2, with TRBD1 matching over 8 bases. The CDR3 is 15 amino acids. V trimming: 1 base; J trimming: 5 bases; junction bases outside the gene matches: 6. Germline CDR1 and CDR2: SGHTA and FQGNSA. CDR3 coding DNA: TGTGCCAGCAGCTTAGTGGCAGGGGGCGCTTATGGCTACACCTTC. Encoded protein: CASSLVAGGAYGYTF. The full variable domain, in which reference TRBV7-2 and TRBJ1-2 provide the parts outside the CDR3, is GAGVSQSPSNKVTEKGKDVELRCDPISGHTALYWYRQSLGQGLEFLIYFQGNSAPDKSGLPSDRFSAERTGGSVSTLTIQRTQQEDSAVYLCASSLVAGGAYGYTFGSGTRLTVV.

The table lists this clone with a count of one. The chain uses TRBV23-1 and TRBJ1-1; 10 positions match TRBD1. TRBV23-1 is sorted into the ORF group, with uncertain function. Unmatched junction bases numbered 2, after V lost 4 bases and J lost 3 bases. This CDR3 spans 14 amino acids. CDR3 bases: TGCGCCAGCAGTCCCGGGACAGGGGACACTGAAGCTTTCTTT. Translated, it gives CASSPGTGDTEAFF.

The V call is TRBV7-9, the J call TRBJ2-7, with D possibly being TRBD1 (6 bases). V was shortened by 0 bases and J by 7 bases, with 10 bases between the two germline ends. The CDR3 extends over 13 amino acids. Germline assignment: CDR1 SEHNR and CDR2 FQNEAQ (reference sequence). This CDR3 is CASSLAGAGEQYF. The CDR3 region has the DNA TGTGCCAGCAGCTTAGCGGGGGCTGGAGAGCAGTACTTC.

In DNA form, the CDR3 reads TGTGCCAGTGGGACAGCCAGGAGCCACACCTTC. Translation: CASGTARSHTF. V usage is TRBV28 and J usage is TRBJ1-2; TRBD1 matches at 7 bases. CDR1 and CDR2 (germline): MDHEN, SYDVKM. The CDR3 has 11 amino acids. The V and J ends lost 9 bases and 12 bases, in that order; junction bases with no gene match: 10.

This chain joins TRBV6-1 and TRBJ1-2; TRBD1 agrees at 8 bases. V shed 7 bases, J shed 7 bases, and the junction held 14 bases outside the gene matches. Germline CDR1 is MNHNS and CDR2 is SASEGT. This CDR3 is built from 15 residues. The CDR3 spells CASTQTPGGAGGYTF. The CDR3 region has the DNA TGTGCCAGCACCCAAACGCCAGGGGGCGCGGGTGGCTACACCTTC.

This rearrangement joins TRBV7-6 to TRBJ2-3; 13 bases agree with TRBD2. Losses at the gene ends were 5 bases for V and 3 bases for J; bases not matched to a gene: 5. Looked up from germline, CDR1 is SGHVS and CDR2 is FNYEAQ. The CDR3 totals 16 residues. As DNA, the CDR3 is TGTGCCAGCAGCCCCTGGACTAGCGGGGGTACAGATACGCAGTATTTT. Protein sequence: CASSPWTSGGTDTQYF.